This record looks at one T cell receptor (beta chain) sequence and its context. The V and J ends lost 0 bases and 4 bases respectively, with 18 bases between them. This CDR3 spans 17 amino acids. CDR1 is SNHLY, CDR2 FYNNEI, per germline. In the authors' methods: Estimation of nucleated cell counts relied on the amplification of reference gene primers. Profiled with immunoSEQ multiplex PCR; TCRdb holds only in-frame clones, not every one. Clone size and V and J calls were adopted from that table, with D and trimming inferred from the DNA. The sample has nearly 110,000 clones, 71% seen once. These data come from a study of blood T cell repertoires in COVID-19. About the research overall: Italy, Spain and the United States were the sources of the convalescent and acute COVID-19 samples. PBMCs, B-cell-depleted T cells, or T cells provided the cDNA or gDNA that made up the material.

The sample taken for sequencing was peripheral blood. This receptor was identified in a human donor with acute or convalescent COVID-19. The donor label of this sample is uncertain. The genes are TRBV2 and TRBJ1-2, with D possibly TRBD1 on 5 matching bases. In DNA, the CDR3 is TGTGCCAGCAGTGAAGCGCGGGGGGTAGAGGGAAGCTATGGCTACACCTTC. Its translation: CASSEARGVEGSYGYTF.